This T cell receptor beta chain appears in the sequencing data of a study of T-cell memory formation after mild COVID-19. General study points: Cross-reactive memory seemingly joined, as some responding clones were found in pre-infection memory. Mostly located in CM and EM were contracting CD4+ clones, with contracting CD8+ clones located in EMRA.

The length of the CDR3 is 15 residues. V was trimmed by 0 bases and J by 6 bases, leaving 9 bases between them. CDR1 and CDR2 (germline): LNHNV, YYDKDF (reference sequence). A word on this clonotype: No antigen is known for it.

Amplification by 5'RACE using constant-segment primers produced TCR alpha and TCR beta cDNA libraries that carried sample barcodes and UMIs. TCRdb reprocessed the 5' RACE reads via MiXCR and lists one record per CDR3 protein. The top ten hold under 25% of the sample, which has over 55,000 distinct CDR3 sequences, 10% to 15% seen once. The material sequenced was PBMCs or a T cell subset sorted from them (not recorded which). The origin of this receptor is a young man who had mild COVID-19 (a few samples of this study predate the infection). Cell type and time point are not known. The rearrangement joins TRBV15 to TRBJ1-6; D is uncertain. As DNA, the CDR3 is TGTGCCACCAGCAGAGAGGGGAGGATTAATTCACCCCTCCACTTT. It translates to CATSREGRINSPLHF.